Listed here is a single T cell receptor beta chain. Its antigen is as yet unknown. Naive, central memory, regulatory and stem cell-like memory cells within the CD4+ compartment were sorted using CD45RO/CCR7/CD25/CD127/CD95/CD27. The data belong to a study of beta chain features in type 1 diabetes. In the study overall: Age, gender and cell yields were alike across patients and healthy donors. General study findings and limits: In comparison with healthy donors, patients had naive, central memory and Treg TCRB repertoires that appeared more similar.

With 4 bases clipped from V and 0 bases from J, the junction kept 16 bases outside the gene matches. Germline V gene data show CDR1 as MGHRA and CDR2 as YSYEKL. This CDR3 is built from 19 residues. The study reverse transcribed the entire isolated RNA, so it sequenced expressed TCRB transcripts. Assay used: immunoSEQ multiplex PCR; TCRdb lists only in-frame clones, some missing. The sample consists of hundreds of thousands of clones, 14% of them appearing once. The chain joins TRBV4-1 to TRBJ2-3; 7 nucleotides line up with TRBD2. This sequence originates from a man aged 25-45 years in good health. The sequenced material came from central memory CD4+ T cells from blood. The CDR3 DNA is TGCGCCAGCAGCCGAAGAACATCTCGTACTAGCGCTAGCACAGATACGCAGTATTTT. This translates into CASSRRTSRTSASTDTQYF.